The source of this T cell receptor beta chain is a study of blood T cell repertoires in COVID-19. Study context: Sites across the United States, Italy and Spain contributed samples from acute and convalescent COVID-19.

V lost 4 bases and J lost 5; bases outside the gene matches: 5. The CDR3 is 14 amino acids. The V gene's germline CDR1 is SGHDT and CDR2 YYEEEE. Under the authors' procedure: Reference gene primer amplification gave estimated nucleated cell counts. Sequencing used immunoSEQ multiplex PCR; TCRdb keeps in-frame clones, though not all of them. For V, J and clone size, that table is used; D and trimming come from the DNA. The table has some 250,000 clones, over 70% seen once. The specimen was peripheral blood. V usage is TRBV5-6 and J usage is TRBJ1-1; 10 positions match TRBD1. This TCR came from a man aged 35 to 55 with active or convalescent COVID-19. CDR3 DNA sequence: TGTGCCAGCAGCGAAGACAGGGGGCAAACTGAAGCTTTCTTT. It specifies CASSEDRGQTEAFF. The full variable domain, rest sourced from reference TRBV5-6 and TRBJ1-1, is DAGVTQSPTHLIKTRGQQVTLRCSPKSGHDTVSWYQQALGQGPQFIFQYYEEEERQRGNFPDRFSGHQFPNYSSELNVNALLLGDSALYLCASSEDRGQTEAFFGQGTRLTVV.